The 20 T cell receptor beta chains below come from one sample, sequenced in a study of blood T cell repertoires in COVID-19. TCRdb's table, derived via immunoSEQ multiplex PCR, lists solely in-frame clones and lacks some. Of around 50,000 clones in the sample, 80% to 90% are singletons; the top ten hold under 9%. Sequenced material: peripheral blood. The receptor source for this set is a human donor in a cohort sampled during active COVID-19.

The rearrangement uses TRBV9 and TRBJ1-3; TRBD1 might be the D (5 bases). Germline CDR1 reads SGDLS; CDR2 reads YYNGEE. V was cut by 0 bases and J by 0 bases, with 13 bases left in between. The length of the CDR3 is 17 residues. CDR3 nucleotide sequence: TGTGCCAGCAGCGTAGAGGCCTGGGGCGCCTCTGGAAACACCATATATTTT. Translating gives CASSVEAWGASGNTIYF.

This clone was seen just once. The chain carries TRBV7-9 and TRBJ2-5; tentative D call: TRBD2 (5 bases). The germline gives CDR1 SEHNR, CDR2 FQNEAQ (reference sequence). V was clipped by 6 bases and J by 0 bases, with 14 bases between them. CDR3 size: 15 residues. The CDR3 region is CASSPGRSDQETQYF. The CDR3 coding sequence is TGTGCCAGCAGTCCCGGGCGTAGCGACCAAGAGACCCAGTACTTC.

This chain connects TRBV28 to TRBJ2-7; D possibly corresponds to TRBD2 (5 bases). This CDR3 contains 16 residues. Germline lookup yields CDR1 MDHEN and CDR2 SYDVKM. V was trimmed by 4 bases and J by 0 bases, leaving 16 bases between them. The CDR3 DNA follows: TGTGCCAGCAGTTCTAGGGAGTCCCGGAGCTCCTACGAGCAGTACTTC. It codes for CASSSRESRSSYEQYF.

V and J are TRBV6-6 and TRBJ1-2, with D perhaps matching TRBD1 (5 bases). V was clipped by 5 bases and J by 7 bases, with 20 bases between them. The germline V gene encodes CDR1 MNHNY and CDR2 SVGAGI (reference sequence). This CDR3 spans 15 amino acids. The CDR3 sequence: CASSLGQGYLSGYTF. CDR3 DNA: TGTGCCAGCAGTCTCGGGCAGGGTTATCTTAGTGGCTACACCTTC.

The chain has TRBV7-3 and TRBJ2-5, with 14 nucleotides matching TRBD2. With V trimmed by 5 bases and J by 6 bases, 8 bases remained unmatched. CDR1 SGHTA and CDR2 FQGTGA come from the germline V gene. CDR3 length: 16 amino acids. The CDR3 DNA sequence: TGTGCCAGCAGCCCGACCGGGACTAGCGGGAGTCAGACCCAGTACTTC. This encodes CASSPTGTSGSQTQYF.

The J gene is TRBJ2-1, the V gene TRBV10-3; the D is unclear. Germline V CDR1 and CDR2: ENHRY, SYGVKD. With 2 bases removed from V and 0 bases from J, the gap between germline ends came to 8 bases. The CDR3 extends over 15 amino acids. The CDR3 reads CAISEPRSSYNEQFF. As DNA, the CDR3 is TGTGCCATCAGTGAGCCGAGGAGCTCCTACAATGAGCAGTTCTTC.

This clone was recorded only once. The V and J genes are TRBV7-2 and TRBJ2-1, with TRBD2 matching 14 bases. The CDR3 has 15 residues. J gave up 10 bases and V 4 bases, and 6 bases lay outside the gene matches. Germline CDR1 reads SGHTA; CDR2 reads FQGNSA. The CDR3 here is CASSWPGLAGDEQFF. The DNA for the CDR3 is TGTGCCAGCAGCTGGCCGGGACTAGCGGGAGACGAGCAGTTCTTC.

CDR3 coding DNA: TGTGCCAGCAGCTTGGGGACTAGCGCTGAGACCCAGTACTTC. This codes for CASSLGTSAETQYF. The rearrangement uses TRBV5-6 and TRBJ2-5, with 9 positions matching TRBD2. This CDR3 region has 14 residues. From germline, CDR1 is SGHDT and CDR2 YYEEEE. The trim removed 0 bases at V and 5 bases at J, leaving 2 bases unmatched.

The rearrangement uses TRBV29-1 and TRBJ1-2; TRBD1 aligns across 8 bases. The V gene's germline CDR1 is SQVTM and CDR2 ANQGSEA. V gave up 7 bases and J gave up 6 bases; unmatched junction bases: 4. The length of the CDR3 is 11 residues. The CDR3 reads CSAGQGHGYTF. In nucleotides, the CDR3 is TGCAGCGCCGGACAGGGCCATGGCTACACCTTC.

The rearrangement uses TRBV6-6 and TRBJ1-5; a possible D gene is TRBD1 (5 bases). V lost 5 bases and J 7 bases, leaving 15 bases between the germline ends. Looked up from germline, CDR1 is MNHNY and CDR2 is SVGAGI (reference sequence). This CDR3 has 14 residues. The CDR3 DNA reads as TGTGCCAGCAGTCCGGGGAGGCAGGGACAGCCCCAGCATTTT. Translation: CASSPGRQGQPQHF.

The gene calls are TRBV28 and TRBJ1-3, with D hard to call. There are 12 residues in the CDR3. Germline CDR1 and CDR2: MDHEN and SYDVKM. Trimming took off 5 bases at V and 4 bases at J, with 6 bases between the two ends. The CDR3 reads CASSHKGNTIYF. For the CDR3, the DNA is TGTGCCAGCAGTCACAAGGGAAACACCATATATTTT.

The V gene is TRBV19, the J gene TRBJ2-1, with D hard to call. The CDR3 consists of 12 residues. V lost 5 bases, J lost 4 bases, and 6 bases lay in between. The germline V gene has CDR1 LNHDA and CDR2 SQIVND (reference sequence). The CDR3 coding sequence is TGTGCCAGTAGTTCCGGGTACAATGAGCAGTTCTTC. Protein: CASSSGYNEQFF.

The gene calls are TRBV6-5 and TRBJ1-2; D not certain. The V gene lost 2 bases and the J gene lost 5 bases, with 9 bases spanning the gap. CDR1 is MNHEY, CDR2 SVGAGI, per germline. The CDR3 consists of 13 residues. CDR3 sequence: CASSYADSYGYTF. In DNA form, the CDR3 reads TGTGCCAGCAGTTACGCCGACTCTTATGGCTACACCTTC.

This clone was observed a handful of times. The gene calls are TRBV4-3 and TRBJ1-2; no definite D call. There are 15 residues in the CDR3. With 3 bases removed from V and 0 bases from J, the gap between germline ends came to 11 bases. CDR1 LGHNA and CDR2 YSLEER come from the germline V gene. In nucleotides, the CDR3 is TGCGCCAGCAGCCAGCAGTCGGGAGCTAACTATGGCTACACCTTC. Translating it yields CASSQQSGANYGYTF.

The CDR3 DNA sequence: TGTGCCAGCAAGGACAGGTTGAACACCGGGGAGCTGTTTTTT. Translating gives CASKDRLNTGELFF. The rearrangement links TRBV27 to TRBJ2-2; the match to TRBD1 covers 7 bases. This CDR3 is 14 amino acids long. CDR1 is MNHEY, CDR2 SMNVEV, per germline (reference sequence). With 7 bases clipped from V and 1 base from J, the junction kept 3 bases outside the gene matches.

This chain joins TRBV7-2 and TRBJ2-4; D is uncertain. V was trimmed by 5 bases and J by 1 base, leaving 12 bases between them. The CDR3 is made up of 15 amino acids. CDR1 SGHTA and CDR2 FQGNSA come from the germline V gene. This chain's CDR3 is CASSQGDPAKNIQYF. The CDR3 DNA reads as TGTGCCAGCAGCCAAGGAGACCCGGCCAAAAACATTCAGTACTTC.

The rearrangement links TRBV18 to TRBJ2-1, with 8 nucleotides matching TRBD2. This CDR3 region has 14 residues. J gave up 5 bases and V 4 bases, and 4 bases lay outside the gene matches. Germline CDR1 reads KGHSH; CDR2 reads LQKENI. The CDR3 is CASSQGGLDNEQFF. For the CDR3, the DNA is TGTGCCAGCTCACAAGGGGGACTAGACAATGAGCAGTTCTTC. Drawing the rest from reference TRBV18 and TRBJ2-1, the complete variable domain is NAGVMQNPRHLVRRRGQEARLRCSPMKGHSHVYWYRQLPEEGLKFMVYLQKENIIDESGMPKERFSAEFPKEGPSILRIQQVVRGDSAAYFCASSQGGLDNEQFFGPGTRLTVL.

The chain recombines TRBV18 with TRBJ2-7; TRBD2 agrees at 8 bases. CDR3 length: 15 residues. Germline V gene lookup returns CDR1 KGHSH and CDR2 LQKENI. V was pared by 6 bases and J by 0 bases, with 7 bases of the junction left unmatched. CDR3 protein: CASSPTSGSSYEQYF. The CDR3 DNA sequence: TGTGCCAGCTCCCCTACTAGCGGCTCCTCCTACGAGCAGTACTTC.

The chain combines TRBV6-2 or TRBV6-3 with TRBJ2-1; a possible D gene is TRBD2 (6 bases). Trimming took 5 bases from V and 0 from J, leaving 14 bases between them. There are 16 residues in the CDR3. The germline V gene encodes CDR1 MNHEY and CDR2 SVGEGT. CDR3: CASSPSQLASYNEQFF. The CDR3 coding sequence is TGTGCCAGCAGTCCAAGCCAACTAGCCTCCTACAATGAGCAGTTCTTC.

The CDR3 loop is CASSPRVGASTDTQYF. The CDR3 DNA sequence: TGTGCCAGCAGTCCCCGAGTGGGGGCGAGCACAGATACGCAGTATTTT. The genes are TRBV7-2 and TRBJ2-3, with D possibly being TRBD1 (6 bases). The CDR3 totals 16 residues. Germline V gene lookup returns CDR1 SGHTA and CDR2 FQGNSA. V was trimmed by 6 bases and J by 0 bases, leaving 16 bases between them.